The 32 T cell receptor beta chains given below trace back to one sample, sequenced in a study of OX40 agonist ivuxolimab in advanced cancers. Using immunoSEQ multiplex PCR, the repertoire was profiled, and TCRdb retains in-frame clones only, with some absent. This table has about 23,000 clones, around 80% appearing once. Sample: CD4+ or CD8+ T cells sorted from blood, taken in a trial of the OX40 agonist ivuxolimab. These receptors all come from an adult with an advanced solid tumor such as melanoma, head and neck, liver or kidney cancer.

This clone was seen only once. The chain uses TRBV9 and TRBJ2-2; no clear D. The CDR3 contains 13 residues. CDR1 SGDLS and CDR2 YYNGEE come from the germline V gene. Trimming removed 1 base at V and 7 bases at J, with 8 bases between. CDR3 sequence (DNA): TGTGCCAGCAGCGTACAAGGGAACGGGGAGCTGTTTTTT. It codes for CASSVQGNGELFF.

The chain employs TRBV6-5 and TRBJ2-1; D may be TRBD1 (6 bases). The CDR3 is 14 amino acids. V was pared by 3 bases and J by 7 bases, with 13 bases between. Germline values: CDR1 MNHEY, CDR2 SVGAGI. CDR3 in DNA: TGTGCCAGCAGTTATGGGACACACCGGAATGAGCAGTTCTTC. Protein: CASSYGTHRNEQFF.

The chain joins TRBV5-1 to TRBJ1-2; perhaps TRBD1 as D (5 bases). V was trimmed by 2 bases and J by 3 bases, leaving 11 bases between them. This CDR3 comprises 14 residues. CDR1 and CDR2 (germline): SGHRS, YFSETQ. For the CDR3, the DNA is TGCGCCAGCAGCTTCACGGGGACTGACTATGGCTACACCTTC. Amino acid sequence: CASSFTGTDYGYTF.

A single count supports this clone. This rearrangement joins TRBV9 to TRBJ1-2; D ambiguous. Germline CDR1 and CDR2: SGDLS and YYNGEE. V lost 0 bases and J lost 5, with 5 bases in between. The CDR3 contains 12 residues. The CDR3 region has the DNA TGTGCCAGCAGCGTAGGGGATTATGGCTACACCTTC. It yields the protein CASSVGDYGYTF.

The chain recombines TRBV27 with TRBJ1-1; D possibly corresponds to TRBD1 (6 bases). The CDR3 is 18 amino acids. Germline V gives CDR1 MNHEY, CDR2 SMNVEV (reference sequence). V lost 2 bases and J lost 1, with 20 bases in between. CDR3 protein: CASSLQVTGTAKNTEAFF. DNA for the CDR3: TGTGCCAGCAGTTTACAGGTCACAGGGACGGCGAAGAACACTGAAGCTTTCTTT.

The genes are TRBV13 and TRBJ2-7, with TRBD1 identical over 7 bases. The CDR3 loop spans 16 amino acids. V shed 0 bases and J 2 bases; nucleotides not matched to a gene: 7. The germline CDR1 and CDR2 sequences are PRHDT and FYEKMQ (reference sequence). The CDR3 loop is CASSLGPGTAPYEQYF. In nucleotides, the CDR3 is TGTGCCAGCAGCTTAGGACCCGGGACAGCCCCCTACGAGCAGTACTTC.

This chain joins TRBV9 and TRBJ2-3; no firm D call. CDR1 and CDR2 from the germline V gene are SGDLS and YYNGEE. V dropped 0 bases and J dropped 7 bases, with 12 bases sitting between them. This CDR3 has 14 amino acids. The CDR3 bases are TGTGCCAGCAGCGTAGACCAGAGTCTTCATACGCAGTATTTT. As protein: CASSVDQSLHTQYF.

The genes are TRBV5-6 and TRBJ2-1, with D perhaps matching TRBD2 (6 bases). This CDR3 is 13 amino acids long. Looked up from germline, CDR1 is SGHDT and CDR2 is YYEEEE. The germline V and J ends were trimmed by 4 bases and 8 bases, with 13 bases remaining between them. CDR3 residues: CASSTGTHYEQFF. The CDR3 coding sequence is TGTGCCAGCAGCACCGGGACTCACTATGAGCAGTTCTTC.

The chain is built from TRBV7-2 and TRBJ2-3; TRBD2 aligns across 8 bases. The germline gives CDR1 SGHTA, CDR2 FQGNSA. J gave up 5 bases and V 4 bases, and 5 bases lay outside the gene matches. CDR3 length: 14 amino acids. The CDR3 sequence: CASSYSGNRDTQYF. The CDR3 region has the DNA TGTGCCAGCAGCTATAGCGGGAATCGAGATACGCAGTATTTT.

The chain combines TRBV5-6 with TRBJ2-3; 9 bases are a match to TRBD1. The trim removed 3 bases at V and 4 bases at J, leaving 3 bases unmatched. The CDR3 loop spans 14 amino acids. Germline-derived CDR1 and CDR2 are SGHDT and YYEEEE. The CDR3 nucleotides are TGTGCCAGCAGCTCGGGACAGGGCGCAGATACGCAGTATTTT. Protein product: CASSSGQGADTQYF. Complete variable domain (other parts from reference TRBV5-6 and TRBJ2-3): DAGVTQSPTHLIKTRGQQVTLRCSPKSGHDTVSWYQQALGQGPQFIFQYYEEEERQRGNFPDRFSGHQFPNYSSELNVNALLLGDSALYLCASSSGQGADTQYFGPGTRLTVL.

V usage is TRBV9 and J usage is TRBJ1-5, with D tentatively TRBD1 (5 bases). Germline assignment: CDR1 SGDLS and CDR2 YYNGEE. This CDR3 contains 15 residues. The ends were cut back, 3 bases at V and 6 bases at J, with 16 bases in the middle. The DNA for the CDR3 is TGTGCCAGCAGCGACGGGACGGGAGAGGGTCAGCCCCAGCATTTT. Encoded protein: CASSDGTGEGQPQHF.

The chain recombines TRBV9 with TRBJ1-2; D is unclear. The CDR3 sequence is 14 residues long. Germline V gene sequence: CDR1 SGDLS, CDR2 YYNGEE. Trimming left V 0 bases short and J 3 bases short, with 9 bases between. The DNA of the CDR3 is TGTGCCAGCAGCGTAGGTGGCGGAGACTATGGCTACACCTTC. Amino acid sequence: CASSVGGGDYGYTF.

This sequence joins TRBV13 and TRBJ1-2; 8 bases fit TRBD1. Germline CDR1 and CDR2: PRHDT and FYEKMQ (reference sequence). CDR3 length equals 16 residues. V trimming: 2 bases; J trimming: 0 bases; junction bases outside the gene matches: 5. The CDR3 here is CASSLSQGAANYGYTF. The CDR3 DNA sequence: TGTGCCAGCAGCTTATCCCAGGGGGCCGCTAACTATGGCTACACCTTC.

The chain combines TRBV6-1 with TRBJ2-7, with D unclear. Trimming removed 1 base at V and 5 bases at J, with 12 bases between. The CDR3 is 14 residues long. The germline V gene encodes CDR1 MNHNS and CDR2 SASEGT. The CDR3 coding sequence is TGTGCCAGCAGTGAAGGGTCCAGAGTGAACGAGCAGTACTTC. Protein product: CASSEGSRVNEQYF.

This sequence joins TRBV9 and TRBJ1-1; D not certain. Trimming removed 0 bases at V and 5 bases at J, with 8 bases between. This CDR3 comprises 13 residues. Germline values: CDR1 SGDLS, CDR2 YYNGEE. The CDR3 DNA is TGTGCCAGCAGCGTAGGAGTGGGTACTGAAGCTTTCTTT. This codes for CASSVGVGTEAFF.

The chain has TRBV27 and TRBJ2-7, with TRBD1 identical over 7 bases. The CDR3 loop spans 14 amino acids. In germline, CDR1 is MNHEY, CDR2 SMNVEV (reference sequence). Losses at the gene ends were 5 bases for V and 2 bases for J; bases not matched to a gene: 6. The DNA of the CDR3 is TGTGCCAGCAGTCCCATCCAGGGGGCCTACGAGCAGTACTTC. Translating it yields CASSPIQGAYEQYF.

The chain links TRBV5-4 to TRBJ2-1; D perhaps matches TRBD1 (6 bases). Germline V gene data show CDR1 as SGHNT and CDR2 as YYREEE (reference sequence). V gave up 4 bases and J gave up 1 base, with 9 bases separating them. The CDR3 covers 14 residues. CDR3 amino acids: CASSVQGSYNEQFF. The CDR3 DNA reads as TGTGCCAGCAGCGTCCAGGGGTCCTACAATGAGCAGTTCTTC.

This clone rates as medium-sized. The V and J genes are TRBV14 and TRBJ2-7, with D unresolved. V was trimmed by 4 bases and J by 3 bases, leaving 7 bases between them. CDR3 length: 12 residues. CDR1 SGHDN and CDR2 FVKESK come from the germline V gene. The CDR3 coding sequence is TGTGCCAGCAGCCGCCTCTACTACGAGCAGTACTTC. This translates into CASSRLYYEQYF.

The V gene is TRBV19, the J gene TRBJ2-5; possibly TRBD2 for D (6 bases). V was shortened by 3 bases and J by 5 bases, with 16 bases between the two germline ends. Germline CDR1 reads LNHDA; CDR2 reads SQIVND (reference sequence). The CDR3 contains 15 residues. In nucleotides, the CDR3 is TGTGCCAGTAGTATCCTAGCGAATTCAGTTGAGACCCAGTACTTC. This gives the protein CASSILANSVETQYF.

The gene calls are TRBV11-2 and TRBJ2-7; D gene unclear. Germline V gene lookup returns CDR1 SGHAT and CDR2 FQNNGV. The CDR3 sequence is 13 residues long. V lost 1 base, J lost 3 bases, and 7 bases lay in between. The CDR3 region is CASSLGRSYEQYF. The DNA for the CDR3 is TGTGCCAGCAGCTTAGGACGGAGCTACGAGCAGTACTTC.

V is TRBV5-1 and J is TRBJ2-1; 7 bases map to TRBD1. CDR1 and CDR2 from the germline V gene are SGHRS and YFSETQ. With V trimmed by 8 bases and J by 0 bases, 8 bases remained unmatched. The CDR3 extends over 15 amino acids. CDR3 amino acids: CASASRDSSYNEQFF. CDR3 DNA sequence: TGCGCCAGTGCCTCCCGGGACAGCTCCTACAATGAGCAGTTCTTC.

V and J are TRBV4-1 and TRBJ2-1; 12 bases match TRBD2. CDR1 is MGHRA, CDR2 YSYEKL, per germline. The junction had 12 bases not matched to a gene; V was cut back by 0 bases and J by 15 bases. The CDR3 is 16 amino acids. CDR3 nucleotides: TGCGCCAGCAGCCAAGATTACCTAGCGGGGGGGTATTTAACGTTCTTC. Residues: CASSQDYLAGGYLTFF.

This chain connects TRBV5-1 to TRBJ1-2; possibly TRBD1 for D (5 bases). This CDR3 has 16 amino acids. Germline CDR1 and CDR2: SGHRS and YFSETQ. V shed 1 base and J shed 2 bases, with 15 bases lying between them. CDR3 bases: TGCGCCAGCAGCTTGCGGGGGGTGGAGAGGAACTATGGCTACACCTTC. Translation gives CASSLRGVERNYGYTF.

As to this clone: This sample includes further DNA sequences coding for the same CDR3. The CDR3 DNA is TGCGCCAGCAGCGAGGGACAGGCCTACGAGCAGTACTTC. It codes for CASSEGQAYEQYF. This chain uses TRBV4-1 with TRBJ2-7, with 8 nucleotides matching TRBD1. Germline trimming cut 5 bases from V and 2 bases from J; bases unmatched to any gene: 2. The CDR3 runs to 13 residues. Germline CDR1 and CDR2: MGHRA and YSYEKL.

The chain carries TRBV10-3 and TRBJ2-7; D remains ambiguous. CDR3 size: 11 residues. Trimming took off 8 bases at V and 7 bases at J, with 12 bases between the two ends. CDR1 is ENHRY and CDR2 is SYGVKD in the germline V gene. Here the CDR3 reads CAIYVTGEQYF. The CDR3 DNA sequence: TGTGCCATCTACGTCACCGGGGAGCAGTACTTC.

V and J are TRBV5-1 and TRBJ2-1; D may be TRBD2 (7 bases). Germline CDR1 and CDR2: SGHRS and YFSETQ. The length of the CDR3 is 11 residues. CDR3 protein: CVSRGGSEQFF. CDR3 bases: TGCGTCAGTAGGGGGGGCAGTGAGCAGTTCTTC. The complete variable domain, with remaining parts taken from reference TRBV5-1 and TRBJ2-1, reads KAGVTQTPRYLIKTRGQQVTLSCSPISGHRSVSWYQQTPGQGLQFLFEYFSETQRNKGNFPGRFSGRQFSNSRSEMNVSTLELGDSALYLCVSRGGSEQFFGPGTRLTVL.

The J gene is TRBJ2-7, the V gene TRBV14; possibly TRBD1 or TRBD2 for D (5 bases each). The CDR3 contains 15 residues. Per the germline V gene, CDR1 is SGHDN and CDR2 is FVKESK. The V and J ends lost 0 bases and 3 bases respectively, with 12 bases between them. The DNA of the CDR3 is TGTGCCAGCAGCCAAGATTGGGGGTTAGACTACGAGCAGTACTTC. It translates to CASSQDWGLDYEQYF. The variable domain in full, with the rest retrieved from reference TRBV14 and TRBJ2-7, is EAGVTQFPSHSVIEKGQTVTLRCDPISGHDNLYWYRRVMGKEIKFLLHFVKESKQDESGMPNNRFLAERTGGTYSTLKVQPAELEDSGVYFCASSQDWGLDYEQYFGPGTRLTVT.

V and J are TRBV19 and TRBJ1-5, with D possibly TRBD1 on 5 matching bases. The V gene lost 1 base and the J gene lost 4 bases, with 11 bases spanning the gap. Germline-derived CDR1 and CDR2 are LNHDA and SQIVND (reference sequence). CDR3 length: 15 amino acids. The CDR3: CASSIVWGTNQPQHF. The CDR3 coding sequence is TGTGCCAGTAGTATAGTCTGGGGGACTAATCAGCCCCAGCATTTT.

The CDR3 spells CASSSSGGGYTF. The CDR3 DNA follows: TGTGCCAGCAGCAGTTCAGGGGGTGGCTACACCTTC. V usage is TRBV7-6 and J usage is TRBJ1-2; 7 nucleotides align to TRBD1. This CDR3 has 12 residues. Germline loops: CDR1 SGHVS, CDR2 FNYEAQ. After removal of 5 bases from V and 7 bases from J, the junction contained 4 bases not matched to a gene.

The J gene is TRBJ1-2, the V gene TRBV29-1; perhaps TRBD1 as D (5 bases). V lost 7 bases to trimming and J lost 8 bases, with 17 bases between them. This CDR3 comprises 12 residues. CDR1 SQVTM and CDR2 ANQGSEA come from the germline V gene. As DNA, the CDR3 is TGCAGCGGAACCGGGACGGGGTTCGGCTACACCTTC. This codes for CSGTGTGFGYTF.

The chain combines TRBV14 with TRBJ2-1, with D perhaps matching TRBD1 (5 bases). The length of the CDR3 is 18 residues. Trimming took 3 bases from V and 0 from J, leaving 18 bases between them. The germline CDR1 and CDR2 sequences are SGHDN and FVKESK. The CDR3, as DNA: TGTGCCAGCAGCCACCACATGACAGAGATTCGCTCCTACAATGAGCAGTTCTTC. This encodes CASSHHMTEIRSYNEQFF. The complete variable domain, with remaining parts taken from reference TRBV14 and TRBJ2-1, reads EAGVTQFPSHSVIEKGQTVTLRCDPISGHDNLYWYRRVMGKEIKFLLHFVKESKQDESGMPNNRFLAERTGGTYSTLKVQPAELEDSGVYFCASSHHMTEIRSYNEQFFGPGTRLTVL.

The rearrangement uses TRBV5-6 and TRBJ2-6; weak D call: TRBD2 (5 bases). V lost 0 bases and J lost 4, with 11 bases in between. CDR1 is SGHDT and CDR2 is YYEEEE in the germline V gene. The CDR3 has 16 amino acids. CDR3 sequence: CASSLAWSGGANVLTF. The CDR3 bases are TGTGCCAGCAGCTTGGCCTGGTCGGGAGGGGCCAACGTCCTGACTTTC.